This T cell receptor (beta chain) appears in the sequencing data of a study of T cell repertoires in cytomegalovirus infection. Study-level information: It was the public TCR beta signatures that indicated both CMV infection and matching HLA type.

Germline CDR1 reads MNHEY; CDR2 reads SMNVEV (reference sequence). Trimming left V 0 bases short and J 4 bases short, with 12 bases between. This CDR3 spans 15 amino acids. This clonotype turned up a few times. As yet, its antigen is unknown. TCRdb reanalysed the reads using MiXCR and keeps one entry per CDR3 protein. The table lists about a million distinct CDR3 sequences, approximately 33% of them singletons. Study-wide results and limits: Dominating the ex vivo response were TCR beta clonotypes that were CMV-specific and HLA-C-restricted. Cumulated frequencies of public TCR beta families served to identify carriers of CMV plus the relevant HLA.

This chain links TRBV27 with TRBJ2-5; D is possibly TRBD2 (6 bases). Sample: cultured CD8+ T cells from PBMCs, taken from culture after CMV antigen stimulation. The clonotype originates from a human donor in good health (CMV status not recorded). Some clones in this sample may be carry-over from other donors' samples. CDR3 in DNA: TGTGCCAGCAGTTTATCCCCGGGGCGGGGAGAGACCCAGTACTTC. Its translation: CASSLSPGRGETQYF.